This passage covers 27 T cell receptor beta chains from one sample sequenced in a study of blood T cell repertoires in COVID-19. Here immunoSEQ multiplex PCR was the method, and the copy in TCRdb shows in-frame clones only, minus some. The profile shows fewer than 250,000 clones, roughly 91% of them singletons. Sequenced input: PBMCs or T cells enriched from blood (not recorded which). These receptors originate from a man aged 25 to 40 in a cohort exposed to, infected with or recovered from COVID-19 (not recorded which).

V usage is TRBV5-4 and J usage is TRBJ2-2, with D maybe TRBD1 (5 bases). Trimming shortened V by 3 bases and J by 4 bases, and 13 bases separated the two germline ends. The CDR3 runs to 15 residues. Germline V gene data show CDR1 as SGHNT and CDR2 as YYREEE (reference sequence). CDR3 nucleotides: TGTGCCAGCAGCTGGACATATAGAGCCACCGGGGAGCTGTTTTTT. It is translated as CASSWTYRATGELFF.

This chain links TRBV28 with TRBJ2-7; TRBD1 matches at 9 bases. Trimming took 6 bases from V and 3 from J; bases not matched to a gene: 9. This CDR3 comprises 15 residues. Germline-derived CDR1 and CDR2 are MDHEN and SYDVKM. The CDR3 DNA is TGTGCCAGCAGCCTCCGGGACAGGGCCTTCTACGAGCAGTACTTC. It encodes CASSLRDRAFYEQYF.

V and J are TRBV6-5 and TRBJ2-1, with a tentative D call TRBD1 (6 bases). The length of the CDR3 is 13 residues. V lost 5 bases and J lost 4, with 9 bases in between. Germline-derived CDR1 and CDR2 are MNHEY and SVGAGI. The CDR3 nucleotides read TGTGCCAGCAGTCACAGGGTTTACAATGAGCAGTTCTTC. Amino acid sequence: CASSHRVYNEQFF.

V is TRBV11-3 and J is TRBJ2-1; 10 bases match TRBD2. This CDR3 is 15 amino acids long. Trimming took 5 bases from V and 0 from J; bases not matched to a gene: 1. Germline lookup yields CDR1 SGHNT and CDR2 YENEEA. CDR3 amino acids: CASSVAGGSYNEQFF. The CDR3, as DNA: TGTGCCAGCAGCGTAGCGGGAGGCTCCTACAATGAGCAGTTCTTC. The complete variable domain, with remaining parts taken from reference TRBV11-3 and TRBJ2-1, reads EAGVVQSPRYKIIEKKQPVAFWCNPISGHNTLYWYLQNLGQGPELLIRYENEEAVDDSQLPKDRFSAERLKGVDSTLKIQPAELGDSAVYLCASSVAGGSYNEQFFGPGTRLTVL.

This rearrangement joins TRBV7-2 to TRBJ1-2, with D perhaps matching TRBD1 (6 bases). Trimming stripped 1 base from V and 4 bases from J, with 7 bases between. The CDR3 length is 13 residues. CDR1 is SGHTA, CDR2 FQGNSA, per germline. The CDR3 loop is CASSLGGGYGYTF. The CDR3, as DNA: TGTGCCAGCAGCTTAGGAGGGGGCTATGGCTACACCTTC. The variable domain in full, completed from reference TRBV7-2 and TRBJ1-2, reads GAGVSQSPSNKVTEKGKDVELRCDPISGHTALYWYRQSLGQGLEFLIYFQGNSAPDKSGLPSDRFSAERTGGSVSTLTIQRTQQEDSAVYLCASSLGGGYGYTFGSGTRLTVV.

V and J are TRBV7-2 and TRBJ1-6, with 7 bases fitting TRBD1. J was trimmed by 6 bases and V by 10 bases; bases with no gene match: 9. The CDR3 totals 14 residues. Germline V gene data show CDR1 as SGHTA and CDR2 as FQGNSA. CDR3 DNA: TGTGCCACAAGACAGGGCAACTCTAATTCACCCCTCCACTTT. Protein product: CATRQGNSNSPLHF.

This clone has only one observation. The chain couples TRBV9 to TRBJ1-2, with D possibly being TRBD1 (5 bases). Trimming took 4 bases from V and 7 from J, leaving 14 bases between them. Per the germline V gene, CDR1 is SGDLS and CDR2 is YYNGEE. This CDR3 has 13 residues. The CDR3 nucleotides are TGTGCCAGCAGCCCCCGGGGAGGGACTGGCTACACCTTC. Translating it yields CASSPRGGTGYTF.

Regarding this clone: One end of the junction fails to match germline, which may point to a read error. CDR3 amino acids: CASSLQGQALSFEQYF. CDR3 in DNA: TGTGCCAGCAGCCTACAAGGACAGGCCCTTTCCTTCGAGCAGTACTTC. The rearrangement uses TRBV5-5 and TRBJ2-7; 7 nucleotides line up with TRBD1. There are 16 residues in the CDR3. CDR1 and CDR2 from the germline V gene are SGHKS and YYEKEE (reference sequence).

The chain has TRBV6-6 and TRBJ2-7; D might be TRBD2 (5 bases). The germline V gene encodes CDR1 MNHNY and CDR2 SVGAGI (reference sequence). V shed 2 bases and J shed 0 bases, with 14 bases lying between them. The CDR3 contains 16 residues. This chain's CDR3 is CASSYGSELSSYEQYF. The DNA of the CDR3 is TGTGCCAGCAGTTACGGTAGCGAACTCAGCTCCTACGAGCAGTACTTC.

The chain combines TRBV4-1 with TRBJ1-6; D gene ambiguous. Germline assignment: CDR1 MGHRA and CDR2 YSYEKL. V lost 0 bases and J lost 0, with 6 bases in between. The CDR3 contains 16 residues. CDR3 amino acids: CASSQEGTSYNSPLHF. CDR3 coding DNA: TGCGCCAGCAGCCAAGAGGGCACCTCCTATAATTCACCCCTCCACTTT.

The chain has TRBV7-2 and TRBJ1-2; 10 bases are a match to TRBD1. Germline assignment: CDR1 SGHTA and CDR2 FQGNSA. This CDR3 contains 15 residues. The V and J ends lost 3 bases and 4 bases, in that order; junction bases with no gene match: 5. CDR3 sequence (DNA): TGTGCCAGCAGCTTCGCGACAGGGGGCGGCTATGGCTACACCTTC. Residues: CASSFATGGGYGYTF.

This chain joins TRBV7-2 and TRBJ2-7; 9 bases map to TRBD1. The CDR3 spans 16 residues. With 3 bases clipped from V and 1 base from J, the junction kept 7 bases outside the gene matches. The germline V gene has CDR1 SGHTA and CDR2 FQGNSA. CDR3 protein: CASSFIDRGFSYEQYF. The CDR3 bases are TGTGCCAGCAGCTTCATCGACAGGGGGTTTTCCTACGAGCAGTACTTC. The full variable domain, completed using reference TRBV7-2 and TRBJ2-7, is GAGVSQSPSNKVTEKGKDVELRCDPISGHTALYWYRQSLGQGLEFLIYFQGNSAPDKSGLPSDRFSAERTGGSVSTLTIQRTQQEDSAVYLCASSFIDRGFSYEQYFGPGTRLTVT.

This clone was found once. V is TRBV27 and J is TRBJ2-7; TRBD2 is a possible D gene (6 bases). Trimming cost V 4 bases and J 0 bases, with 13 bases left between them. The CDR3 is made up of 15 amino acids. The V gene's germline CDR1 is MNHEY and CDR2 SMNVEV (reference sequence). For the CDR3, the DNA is TGTGCCAGCAGTTACGGCGGGGCCCACTCCTACGAGCAGTACTTC. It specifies CASSYGGAHSYEQYF.

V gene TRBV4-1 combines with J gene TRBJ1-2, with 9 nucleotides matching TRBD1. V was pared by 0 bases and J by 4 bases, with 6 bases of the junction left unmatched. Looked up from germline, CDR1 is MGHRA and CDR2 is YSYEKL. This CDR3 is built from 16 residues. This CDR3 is CASSQEGIQGAYGYTF. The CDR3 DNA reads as TGCGCCAGCAGCCAAGAAGGGATACAGGGGGCCTATGGCTACACCTTC.

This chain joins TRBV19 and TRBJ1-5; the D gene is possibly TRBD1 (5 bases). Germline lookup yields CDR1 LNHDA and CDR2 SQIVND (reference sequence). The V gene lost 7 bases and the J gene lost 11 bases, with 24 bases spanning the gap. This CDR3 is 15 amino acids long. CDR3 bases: TGTGCCAGTAAGGACGGAAGGGGAGGGGAGGGAACCCAGCATTTT. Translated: CASKDGRGGEGTQHF.

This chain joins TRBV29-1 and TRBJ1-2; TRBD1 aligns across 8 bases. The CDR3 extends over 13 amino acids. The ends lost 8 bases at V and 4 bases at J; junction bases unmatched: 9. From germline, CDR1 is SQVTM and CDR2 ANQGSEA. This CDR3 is CSLDGQGGYGYTF. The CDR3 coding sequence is TGCAGCCTGGACGGACAGGGCGGCTATGGCTACACCTTC.

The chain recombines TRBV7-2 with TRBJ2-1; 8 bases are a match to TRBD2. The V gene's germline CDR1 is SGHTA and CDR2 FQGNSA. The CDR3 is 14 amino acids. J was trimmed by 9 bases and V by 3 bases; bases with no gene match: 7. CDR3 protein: CASSFKRERGEQFF. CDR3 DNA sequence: TGTGCCAGCAGCTTCAAGCGGGAGAGGGGTGAGCAGTTCTTC. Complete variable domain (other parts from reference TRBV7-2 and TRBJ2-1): GAGVSQSPSNKVTEKGKDVELRCDPISGHTALYWYRQSLGQGLEFLIYFQGNSAPDKSGLPSDRFSAERTGGSVSTLTIQRTQQEDSAVYLCASSFKRERGEQFFGPGTRLTVL.

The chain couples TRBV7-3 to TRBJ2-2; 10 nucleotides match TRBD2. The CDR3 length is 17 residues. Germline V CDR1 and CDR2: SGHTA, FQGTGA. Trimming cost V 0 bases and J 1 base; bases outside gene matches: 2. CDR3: CASSLTLAGGNTGELFF. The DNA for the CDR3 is TGTGCCAGCAGCTTAACGTTAGCGGGAGGGAACACCGGGGAGCTGTTTTTT.

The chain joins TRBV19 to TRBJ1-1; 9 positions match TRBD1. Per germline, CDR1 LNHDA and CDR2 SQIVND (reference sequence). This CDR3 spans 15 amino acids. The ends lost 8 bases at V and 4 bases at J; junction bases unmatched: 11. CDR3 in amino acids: CASRDRVDLLTEAFF. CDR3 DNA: TGTGCCAGTCGGGACAGGGTCGATCTCCTCACTGAAGCTTTCTTT. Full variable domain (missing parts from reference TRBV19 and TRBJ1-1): DGGITQSPKYLFRKEGQNVTLSCEQNLNHDAMYWYRQDPGQGLRLIYYSQIVNDFQKGDIAEGYSVSREKKESFPLTVTSAQKNPTAFYLCASRDRVDLLTEAFFGQGTRLTVV.

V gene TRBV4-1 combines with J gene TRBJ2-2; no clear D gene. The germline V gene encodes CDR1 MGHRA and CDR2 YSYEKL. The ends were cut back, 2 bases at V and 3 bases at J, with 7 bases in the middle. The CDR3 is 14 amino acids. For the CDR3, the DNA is TGCGCCAGCAGCCAAAACCACTACACCGGGGAGCTGTTTTTT. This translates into CASSQNHYTGELFF.

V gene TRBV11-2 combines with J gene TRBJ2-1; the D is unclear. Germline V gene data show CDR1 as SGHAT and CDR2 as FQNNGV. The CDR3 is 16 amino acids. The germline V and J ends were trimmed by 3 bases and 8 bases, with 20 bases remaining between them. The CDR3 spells CASSFRPVSYVDEQFF. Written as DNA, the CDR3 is TGTGCCAGCAGCTTCAGGCCGGTTTCTTATGTCGATGAGCAGTTCTTC.

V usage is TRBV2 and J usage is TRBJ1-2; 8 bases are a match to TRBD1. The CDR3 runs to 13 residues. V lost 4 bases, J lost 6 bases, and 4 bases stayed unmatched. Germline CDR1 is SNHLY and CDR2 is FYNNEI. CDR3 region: CASSGGQGHGYTF. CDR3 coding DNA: TGTGCCAGCAGTGGAGGACAGGGCCATGGCTACACCTTC.

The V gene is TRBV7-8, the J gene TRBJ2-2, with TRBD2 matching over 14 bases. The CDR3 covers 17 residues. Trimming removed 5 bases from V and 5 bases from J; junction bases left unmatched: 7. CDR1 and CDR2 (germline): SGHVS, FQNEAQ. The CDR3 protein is CASSPPGLAGVTGELFF. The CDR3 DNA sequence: TGTGCCAGCAGCCCACCGGGACTAGCGGGAGTTACCGGGGAGCTGTTTTTT.

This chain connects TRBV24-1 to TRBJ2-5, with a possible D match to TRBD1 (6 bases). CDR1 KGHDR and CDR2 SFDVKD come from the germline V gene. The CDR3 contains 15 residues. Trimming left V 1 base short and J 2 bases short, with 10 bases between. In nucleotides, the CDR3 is TGTGCCACCAGTGATTTTATGGGGGCACAAGAGACCCAGTACTTC. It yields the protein CATSDFMGAQETQYF.

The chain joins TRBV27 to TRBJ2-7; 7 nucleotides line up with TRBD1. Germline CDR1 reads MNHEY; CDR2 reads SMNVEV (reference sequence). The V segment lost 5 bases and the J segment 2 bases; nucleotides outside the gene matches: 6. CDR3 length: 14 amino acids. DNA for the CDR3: TGTGCCAGCAGTATACGGACAGGAGCCTACGAGCAGTACTTC. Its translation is CASSIRTGAYEQYF.

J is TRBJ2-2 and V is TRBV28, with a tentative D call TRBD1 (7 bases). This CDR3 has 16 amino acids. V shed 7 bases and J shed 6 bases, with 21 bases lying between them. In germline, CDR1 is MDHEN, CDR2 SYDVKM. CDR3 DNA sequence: TGTGCCAGCACCGGTATTCAGGGGGAGGTCGCCGGGGAGCTGTTTTTT. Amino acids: CASTGIQGEVAGELFF.

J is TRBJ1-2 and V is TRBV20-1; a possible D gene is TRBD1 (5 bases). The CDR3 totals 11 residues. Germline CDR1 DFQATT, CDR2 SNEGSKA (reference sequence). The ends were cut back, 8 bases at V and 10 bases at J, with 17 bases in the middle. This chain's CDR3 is CSIRDSGDYTF. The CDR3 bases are TGCAGTATCAGGGACTCAGGTGACTACACCTTC.